Listed below are T cell receptor beta chains from one sample, sequenced in a study of blood T cell repertoires in COVID-19. Repertoires were generated with immunoSEQ multiplex PCR, while TCRdb's copy carries only in-frame clones and drops some. The sample holds under 150,000 clones, roughly 89% seen once. Sequenced: peripheral blood. The receptors originated from a man in his forties or fifties with active or convalescent COVID-19. Each CDR3 is given without its conserved first and last residue.

j_call | v_call | cdr3_aa
TRBJ2-3 | TRBV18 | ASSPGTGSTDTQY
TRBJ1-2 | TRBV5-6 | ASSLTGSGGYT
TRBJ2-7 | TRBV5-1 | ASSLDRGSPYEQY
TRBJ1-6 | TRBV4-1 | ASSQDLGGANNSPLH
TRBJ2-7 | TRBV9 | ASSVDPSPTGGEQY
TRBJ1-5 | TRBV12-5 | ASGLWDSLYSNQPQH
TRBJ2-5 | TRBV20-1 | SASFGTSGGASGQETQY
TRBJ2-2 | TRBV2 | ASKLPGDSSGELF
TRBJ2-7 | TRBV6-2/TRBV6-3 | ASSYSGRAPDEQY
TRBJ2-1 | TRBV6-5 | ASSLSRVALNEQF
TRBJ2-7 | TRBV11-2 | ASSLSGVGEQY
TRBJ1-1 | TRBV6-5 | ASSPSRRVDTEAF
TRBJ1-1 | TRBV5-8 | ASTWAGGGTEAF
TRBJ2-7 | TRBV5-4 | ASSSAGGSTYEQY
TRBJ1-1 | TRBV19 | ASSSDRLAEAF
TRBJ2-7 | TRBV18 | ASSPSGRPLGGQY
TRBJ1-3 | TRBV6-2/TRBV6-3 | ASSYSKELTGTFRNTIY
TRBJ2-5 | TRBV27 | ASNKTGVQPQETQY
TRBJ2-1 | TRBV19 | ASSIRLAGTSPSYNEQF
TRBJ2-4 | TRBV3-1/TRBV3-2 | ASSPERGLNIQY
TRBJ2-1 | TRBV6-5 | AGRTAGGNYNEQF
TRBJ2-4 | TRBV7-2 | ASSRRTGGVRGKNIQY
TRBJ2-2 | TRBV28 | ASSLLGLAAVGNTGELF
TRBJ1-6 | TRBV30 | AWSKGDASSYNSPLH
TRBJ1-1 | TRBV24-1 | ATEGQGTEAF
TRBJ1-1 | TRBV4-1 | ASGKQGGTEAF
TRBJ1-2 | TRBV29-1 | SASGEGYGYT
TRBJ2-2 | TRBV9 | ASSQGRQGASGELF
TRBJ1-2 | TRBV24-1 | ATSDGQTEGYGYT
TRBJ2-1 | TRBV18 | ASSRRTSGRSNEQF
TRBJ2-4 | TRBV6-5 | ASRELAAKNIQY
TRBJ2-1 | TRBV4-1 | ASSQDRGIEQF
TRBJ1-1 | TRBV6-5 | ASSYGHRNTEAF
TRBJ2-2 | TRBV14 | ASSQEGQQANTGELF
TRBJ2-7 | TRBV20-1 | SASHTAYEQY
TRBJ1-2 | TRBV24-1 | ATSVASNYGYT
TRBJ2-5 | TRBV10-3 | AISESGRDQETQY
TRBJ1-5 | TRBV30 | AWSVGQGVRSNQPQH
TRBJ2-1 | TRBV5-1 | ASSFSPFTSGSGNEQF
TRBJ2-2 | TRBV9 | ASSVDLGGELF
TRBJ1-1 | TRBV10-1 | ASRETTDGNTEAF
TRBJ2-7 | TRBV28 | ASKLGTGGTYEQY